Listed here are 9 T cell receptor beta chains from one sample, sequenced in a study of blood T cells in healthy people across ages. The use of a sample-barcoded 5' primer and a J-beta primer mix characterized a second PCR of about 7 to 12 cycles. Each CDR3 protein is one row after TCRdb ran MiXCR on the 5' RACE reads. The data show 1.5 million to 2 million distinct CDR3 sequences, roughly 52% seen once. Sequencing input: blood. Receptors were obtained from a woman between 40 and 55 years old in good health.

This clonotype was found a few times. The chain carries TRBV28 and TRBJ2-7; 7 bases agree with TRBD1. This CDR3 is 13 amino acids long. Losses at the gene ends were 7 bases for V and 2 bases for J; bases not matched to a gene: 5. Germline loops: CDR1 MDHEN, CDR2 SYDVKM. In nucleotides, the CDR3 is TGTGCCAGCACCGACAGGGCAACCTACGAGCAGTACTTC. Amino acid sequence: CASTDRATYEQYF.

The V and J genes are TRBV4-3 and TRBJ1-1, with 10 nucleotides matching TRBD1. The length of the CDR3 is 14 residues. CDR1 LGHNA and CDR2 YSLEER come from the germline V gene. The junction had 5 bases not matched to a gene; V was cut back by 0 bases and J by 10 bases. The CDR3 region is CASSQDDGDRGAFF. The CDR3 bases are TGCGCCAGCAGCCAAGATGATGGGGACAGGGGAGCTTTCTTT.

This clonotype was found a few times. The chain combines TRBV4-1 with TRBJ2-6; maybe TRBD1 (5 bases). Germline V gene lookup returns CDR1 MGHRA and CDR2 YSYEKL. The CDR3 sequence is 11 residues long. Trimming took 6 bases from V and 9 from J, leaving 6 bases between them. CDR3: CASRRGNVLTF. The CDR3 nucleotides read TGCGCCAGCAGAAGGGGCAACGTCCTGACTTTC.

The rearrangement links TRBV5-1 to TRBJ2-7, with 7 bases that match TRBD1. Germline V gives CDR1 SGHRS, CDR2 YFSETQ. Losses at the gene ends were 0 bases for V and 1 base for J; bases not matched to a gene: 13. The CDR3 loop spans 18 amino acids. The CDR3 is CASSLDNPSTGLSYEQYF. CDR3 bases: TGCGCCAGCAGCTTGGACAACCCATCGACAGGGTTATCCTACGAGCAGTACTTC.

The V gene is TRBV12-3 or TRBV12-4, the J gene TRBJ2-4; no reliable D call. The J call may be in error: the DNA end matches TRBJ2-7 better. The CDR3 consists of 12 residues. The CDR3 loop is CASSLWQSEQYF. The CDR3 DNA reads as TGTGCCAGCAGTTTGTGGCAGAGCGAGCAGTACTTC.

In DNA, the CDR3 is TGTGCCAGCAGCCAAGAAAGGGCCAGCGGGGGGTACTCTGGGGCCAACGTCCTGACTTTC. As protein: CASSQERASGGYSGANVLTF. The V call is TRBV4-2, the J call TRBJ2-6, with 9 bases lining up with TRBD2. Trimming cost V 0 bases and J 0 bases; bases outside gene matches: 9. The CDR3 has 20 amino acids. CDR1 LGHNA and CDR2 YNFKEQ come from the germline V gene.

The chain carries TRBV2 and TRBJ2-3; 7 bases are shared with TRBD2. J lost 6 bases, V lost 3 bases, and 3 bases had no gene match. Germline CDR1 SNHLY, CDR2 FYNNEI. This CDR3 is built from 13 residues. The CDR3 reads CASSDNSGDTQYF. The DNA for the CDR3 is TGTGCCAGCAGTGATAATAGCGGGGATACGCAGTATTTT.

The J gene is TRBJ2-1, the V gene TRBV7-3, with D maybe TRBD2 (5 bases). Trimming pared 1 base from V and 8 bases from J, leaving 9 bases between. Germline V gene lookup returns CDR1 SGHTA and CDR2 FQGTGA. The CDR3 runs 13 residues. CDR3 residues: CASSLKTMDEQFF. CDR3 bases: TGTGCCAGCAGCTTAAAGACTATGGATGAGCAGTTCTTC.

The V and J genes are TRBV28 and TRBJ2-1; 9 nucleotides match TRBD1. V gave up 4 bases and J gave up 2 bases; unmatched junction bases: 6. CDR1 MDHEN and CDR2 SYDVKM come from the germline V gene. This CDR3 is built from 16 residues. The CDR3 region has the DNA TGTGCCAGCAGTTCTCCCGGGGACAGGGCCTACAATGAGCAGTTCTTC. It codes for CASSSPGDRAYNEQFF.